The rows below give T cell receptor beta chains drawn from one sample of a study of T cells in Graves' hyperthyroidism and ophthalmopathy. TCRdb called the multiplex PCR reads again in MiXCR, with one record for every CDR3 protein. The table lists roughly 720,000 distinct CDR3 sequences, around 16% of them singletons, with about 14% in the top ten. The specimen sequenced was blood. These receptors originate from a man in his fifties or sixties with Graves' hyperthyroidism. The CDR3 runs from the conserved cysteine through the conserved F or W. D genes are given only for firm matches. Size values are once, few and many counts, or a class for expanded clones, and some rows have none.

>NA|NA|TRBV4-1|TRBJ2-5
CASSPWTRKGQETQYF
>many|TRBD2|TRBV20-1|TRBJ2-1
CSARSSSGVYNEQFF
>few|TRBD2|TRBV5-1|TRBJ2-2
CASSLVGGDVTGELFF
>few|TRBD2|TRBV5-1|TRBJ2-1
CASSVRLAGDNEQFF
>many|NA|TRBV11-2|TRBJ1-2
CASSLGHLTNYGYTF
>few|TRBD1|TRBV7-9|TRBJ2-2
CASSNWTGLNSGELFF
>NA|NA|TRBV29-1|TRBJ1-1
CSVEGGGDITEAFF
>NA|TRBD1|TRBV6-1|TRBJ1-5
CASSEGQGARPNLYSNQPQHF
>many|TRBD1|TRBV12-3/TRBV12-4|TRBJ1-2
CASRPDRGQRRYGYTF
>many|NA|TRBV27|TRBJ1-2
CASSLVAATNYGYTF
>many|NA|TRBV6-2/TRBV6-3|TRBJ2-1
CASSYLGGDEQFF
>NA|NA|TRBV13|TRBJ2-7
CASSLGQDLADEQYF
>many|NA|TRBV27|TRBJ1-1
CASTRGTGNTEAFF
>many|TRBD2|TRBV11-3|TRBJ2-2
CASSRWGLAGSPHGELFF
>many|NA|TRBV28|TRBJ1-5
CASDTGTQPQHF
>NA|NA|TRBV18|TRBJ1-4
CASSPDRNEKLFF
>many|NA|TRBV7-8|TRBJ1-2
CASSLAMSAGGNYGYTF
>few|NA|TRBV19|TRBJ2-3
CATLDGGGGADTQYF
>NA|NA|TRBV2|TRBJ2-2
CASSGVTGTGELLF
>many|TRBD1|TRBV7-2|TRBJ1-6
CASSLRSLRGRSPLHF
>NA|TRBD2|TRBV3-1|TRBJ2-1
CASRPWGGYNEQFF
>many|TRBD2|TRBV28|TRBJ2-7
CASSPMGGRGIYEQYF
>many|TRBD1|TRBV2|TRBJ2-1
CASSYRGNEQFF
>NA|NA|TRBV18|TRBJ2-7
CASSQAILYEQYF
>many|NA|TRBV3-1|TRBJ2-1
CASTRDPGGNEQFF
>few|NA|TRBV30|TRBJ2-7
CAWSRGGLAVYEQYF
>NA|TRBD1|TRBV20-1|TRBJ2-7
CSARDRSTYEQYF
>many|NA|TRBV19|TRBJ2-7
CASSIRITGGYEQYF
>many|TRBD1|TRBV10-3|TRBJ1-1
CAISVGDRVSEAFF